This TCR beta chain derives from a study of control samples from healthy donors and cancer patients (dated by TCRdb to the early 2020s). On this clone itself: Its antigen specificity is not known. Per-base qualities were not stored, and no clone one base away is much larger.

Libraries came from the immunoSEQ multiplex PCR assay. The clones in this table, taken by TCRdb from immuneACCESS, are in-frame only. Not every clone is retained; where verified, under half of the shortfall comes from an unresolved V gene, and the cause of the rest is unknown. This sample holds 150,000 or so clones; roughly 93% were observed only once. The ten largest clones capture under 2.5% of the sample. Clipping removes 6 bases from V and 3 bases from J, with 4 as the unmatched junction base count. The germline V gene provides CDR1 SGHRS and CDR2 YFSETQ. Spanning cysteine to phenylalanine, the CDR3 consists of 13 amino acids. The only DNA kept is the CDR3, 39 bases in frame from the first base.

Sequenced material: blood. The chain links TRBV5-1 with TRBJ2-7; 9 central nucleotides agree with TRBD1. The clonotype originates from a man aged 50-59 years in good health. The nucleotide sequence reads as follows: TGCGCCAGCACCCCGACAGGGGGCTACGAGCAGTACTTC. Protein translation: CASTPTGGYEQYF.